This TCR beta chain was captured in a study of OX40 agonist ivuxolimab in advanced cancers. Notes on the study in general: Relative to CD4+ cells, CD8+ T cells on average had more expanded clones. At doses 0.1 to 3.0 mg/kg, CD4+ and CD8+ clones expanded.

In the case of this clone: The antigen is undetermined.

Cycle 7 day 1, cycle 4 day 1, and baseline were the timepoints at which blood was sampled. In germline, CDR1 is SGHNT, CDR2 YYREEE (reference sequence). The CDR3 runs to 16 residues. After removal of 5 bases from V and 2 bases from J, the junction contained 11 bases not matched to a gene. Clones were read by immunoSEQ multiplex PCR, and TCRdb kept only the in-frame ones, dropping some. Of more than 50,000 clones listed, about 85% are singletons. This TCR came from an adult with an advanced solid tumor such as melanoma, head and neck, liver or kidney cancer. The chain recombines TRBV5-4 with TRBJ2-5; 8 nucleotides line up with TRBD1. The sequenced sample was CD4+ or CD8+ T cells sorted from blood, obtained in a trial of the OX40 agonist ivuxolimab. The DNA of the CDR3 is TGTGCCAGCAGGAAAGGATACAGGGGGTATCAAGAGACCCAGTACTTC. Translated, it gives CASRKGYRGYQETQYF.